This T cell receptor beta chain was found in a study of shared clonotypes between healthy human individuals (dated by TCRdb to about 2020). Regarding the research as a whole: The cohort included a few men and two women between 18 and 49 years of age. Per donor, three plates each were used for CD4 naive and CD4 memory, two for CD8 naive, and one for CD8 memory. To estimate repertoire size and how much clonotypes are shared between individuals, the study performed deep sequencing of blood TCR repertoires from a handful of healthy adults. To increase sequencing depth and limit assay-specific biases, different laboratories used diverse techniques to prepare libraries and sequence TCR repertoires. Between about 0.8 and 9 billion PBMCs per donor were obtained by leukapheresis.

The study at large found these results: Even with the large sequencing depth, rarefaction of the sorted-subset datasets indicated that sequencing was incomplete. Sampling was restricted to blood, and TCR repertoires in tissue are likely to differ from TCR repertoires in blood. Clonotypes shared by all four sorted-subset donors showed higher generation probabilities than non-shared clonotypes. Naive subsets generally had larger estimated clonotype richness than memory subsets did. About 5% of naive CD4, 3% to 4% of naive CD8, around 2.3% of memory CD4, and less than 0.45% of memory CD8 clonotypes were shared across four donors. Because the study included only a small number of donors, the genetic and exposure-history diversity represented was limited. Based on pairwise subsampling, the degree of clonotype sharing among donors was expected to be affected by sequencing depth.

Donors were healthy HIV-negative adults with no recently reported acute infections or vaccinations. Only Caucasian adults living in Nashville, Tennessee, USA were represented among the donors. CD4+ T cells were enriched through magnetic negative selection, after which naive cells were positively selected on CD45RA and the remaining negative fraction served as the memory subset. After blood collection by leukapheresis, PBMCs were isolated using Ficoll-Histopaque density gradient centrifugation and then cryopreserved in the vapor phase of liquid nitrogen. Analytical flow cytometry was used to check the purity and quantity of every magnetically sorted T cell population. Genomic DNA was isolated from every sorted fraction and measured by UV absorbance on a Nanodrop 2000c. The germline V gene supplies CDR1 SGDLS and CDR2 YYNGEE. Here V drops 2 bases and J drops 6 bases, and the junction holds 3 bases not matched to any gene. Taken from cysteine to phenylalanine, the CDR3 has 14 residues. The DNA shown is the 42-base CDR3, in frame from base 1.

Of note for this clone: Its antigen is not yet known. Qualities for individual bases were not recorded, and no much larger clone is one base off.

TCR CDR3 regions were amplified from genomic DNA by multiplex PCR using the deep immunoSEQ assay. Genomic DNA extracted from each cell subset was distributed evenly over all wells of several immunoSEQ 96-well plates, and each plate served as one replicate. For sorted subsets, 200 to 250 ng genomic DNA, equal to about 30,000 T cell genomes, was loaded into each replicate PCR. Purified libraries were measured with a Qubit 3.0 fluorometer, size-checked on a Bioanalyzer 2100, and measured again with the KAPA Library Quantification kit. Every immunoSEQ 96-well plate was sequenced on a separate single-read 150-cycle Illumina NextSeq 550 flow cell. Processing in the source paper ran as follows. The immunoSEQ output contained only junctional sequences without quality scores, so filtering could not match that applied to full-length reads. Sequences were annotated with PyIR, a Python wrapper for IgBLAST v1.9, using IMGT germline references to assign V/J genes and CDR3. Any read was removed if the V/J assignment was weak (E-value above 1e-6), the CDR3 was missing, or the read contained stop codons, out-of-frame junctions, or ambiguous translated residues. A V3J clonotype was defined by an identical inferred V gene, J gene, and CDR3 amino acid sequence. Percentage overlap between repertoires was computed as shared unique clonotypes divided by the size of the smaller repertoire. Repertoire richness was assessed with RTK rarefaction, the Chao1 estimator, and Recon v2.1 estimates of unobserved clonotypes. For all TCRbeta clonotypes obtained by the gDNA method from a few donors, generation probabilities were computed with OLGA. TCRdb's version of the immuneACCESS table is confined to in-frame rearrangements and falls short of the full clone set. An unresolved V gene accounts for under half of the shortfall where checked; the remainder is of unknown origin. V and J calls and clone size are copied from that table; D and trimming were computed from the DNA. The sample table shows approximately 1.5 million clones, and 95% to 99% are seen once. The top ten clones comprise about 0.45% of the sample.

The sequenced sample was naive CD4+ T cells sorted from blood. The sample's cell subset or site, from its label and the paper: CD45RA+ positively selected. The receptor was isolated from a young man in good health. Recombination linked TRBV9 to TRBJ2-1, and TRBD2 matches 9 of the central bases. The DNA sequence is TGTGCCAGCAGCGTTTTAGCGGGAGCCAATGAGCAGTTCTTC. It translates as CASSVLAGANEQFF. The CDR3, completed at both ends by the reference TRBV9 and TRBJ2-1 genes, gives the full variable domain DSGVTQTPKHLITATGQRVTLRCSPRSGDLSVYWYQQSLDQGLQFLIQYYNGEERAKGNILERFSAQQFPDLHSELNLSSLELGDSALYFCASSVLAGANEQFFGPGTRLTVL.